The 23 T cell receptor beta chains presented below share a single source sample, sequenced in a study of T cell responses to AZD1222 COVID-19 vaccine. Sequenced by immunoSEQ multiplex PCR; TCRdb stores in-frame clones only, minus some. The table has more than 150,000 clones, over 80% seen once. Sequenced here: peripheral blood, sampled on day 0 of AZD1222 vaccination. Receptors originate from an adult in good health.

This clone has just one count. The gene calls are TRBV24-1 and TRBJ1-4, with D unresolved. V gave up 3 bases and J gave up 8 bases, with 15 bases separating them. Germline CDR1 KGHDR, CDR2 SFDVKD. The CDR3 consists of 15 residues. The CDR3: CATSDAGIPGEKLFF. The DNA of the CDR3 is TGTGCCACCAGTGATGCCGGGATCCCAGGCGAAAAACTGTTTTTT.

The genes are TRBV6-5 and TRBJ2-6; no definite D call. V was pared by 6 bases and J by 2 bases, with 11 bases between. There are 15 residues in the CDR3. In germline, CDR1 is MNHEY, CDR2 SVGAGI. The CDR3 reads CASRSAGPGANVLTF. The CDR3 DNA is TGTGCCAGCAGATCTGCTGGGCCTGGGGCCAACGTCCTGACTTTC.

The genes are TRBV19 and TRBJ2-1; weak D call: TRBD2 (6 bases). The germline V gene has CDR1 LNHDA and CDR2 SQIVND (reference sequence). The CDR3 is 14 residues long. Between the trimmed V and J ends, which lost 3 bases and 3 bases, there was a span of 9 bases. The CDR3 reads CASSISGSYNEQFF. The CDR3 DNA is TGTGCCAGTAGTATTTCCGGGAGCTACAATGAGCAGTTCTTC.

The chain has TRBV18 and TRBJ1-6, with D maybe TRBD1 (5 bases). Deletions cut 3 bases from V and 7 bases from J, with 13 bases between. Looked up from germline, CDR1 is KGHSH and CDR2 is LQKENI. CDR3 length: 15 amino acids. In nucleotides, the CDR3 is TGTGCCAGCTCACCTGATCAGGGTTCGAATTCACCCCTCCACTTT. This codes for CASSPDQGSNSPLHF.

The chain joins TRBV7-9 to TRBJ2-3; unclear D gene. Trimming took 1 base from V and 2 from J, leaving 10 bases between them. CDR1 SEHNR and CDR2 FQNEAQ come from the germline V gene (reference sequence). This CDR3 has 15 residues. The CDR3 DNA follows: TGTGCCAGCAGCTTAGGTACAGCGAACACAGATACGCAGTATTTT. Translated, it gives CASSLGTANTDTQYF.

J is TRBJ2-5 and V is TRBV3-1 (or the pseudogene TRBV3-2); 12 bases map to TRBD2. The CDR3 is made up of 16 amino acids. Germline loops: CDR1 LGHDT, CDR2 YNNKEL (reference sequence). The V gene end was trimmed by 2 bases and the J gene end by 4 bases; junction bases not matched to a gene: 5. Written as DNA, the CDR3 is TGTGCCAGCAGCCAATTACTAGCGGGAGGAGCAGAGACCCAGTACTTC. It yields the protein CASSQLLAGGAETQYF.

The rearrangement joins TRBV5-6 to TRBJ2-7; D may be TRBD1 (7 bases). Trimming took off 6 bases at V and 8 bases at J, with 18 bases between the two ends. The CDR3 is made up of 13 amino acids. Germline V lookup: CDR1 SGHDT, CDR2 YYEEEE. The CDR3 sequence: CASTSAQGGQQYF. Here the CDR3 DNA reads TGTGCCAGCACCTCGGCGCAGGGGGGACAGCAGTACTTC.

The chain links TRBV9 to TRBJ2-1; 10 bases match TRBD2. This CDR3 has 15 residues. J was trimmed by 1 base and V by 3 bases; bases with no gene match: 1. Germline V gives CDR1 SGDLS, CDR2 YYNGEE. CDR3 bases: TGTGCCAGCAGCGAAGCGGGAGGGTCCTACAATGAGCAGTTCTTC. It specifies CASSEAGGSYNEQFF.

The chain is built from TRBV7-2 and TRBJ2-3; TRBD2 is a possible D gene (6 bases). V lost 5 bases and J lost 4, with 16 bases in between. Germline CDR1 SGHTA, CDR2 FQGNSA. This CDR3 comprises 15 residues. The CDR3 DNA sequence: TGTGCCAGCAGCCCACTCGGGACTCAGGCAGATACGCAGTATTTT. It encodes CASSPLGTQADTQYF.

The rearrangement links TRBV6-2 or TRBV6-3 to TRBJ2-2; D tentatively fits TRBD1 or TRBD2 (5 bases each). The CDR3 spans 17 residues. V lost 6 bases and J lost 0, with 17 bases in between. Germline loops: CDR1 MNHEY, CDR2 SVGEGT. CDR3 loop: CASSGHVGAANTGELFF. CDR3 nucleotide sequence: TGTGCCAGCAGCGGACATGTCGGGGCAGCGAACACCGGGGAGCTGTTTTTT.

This rearrangement joins TRBV5-5 to TRBJ1-1, with 7 positions matching TRBD1. The CDR3 has 15 residues. V lost 2 bases and J lost 4; bases outside the gene matches: 8. Per the germline V gene, CDR1 is SGHKS and CDR2 is YYEKEE (reference sequence). CDR3 nucleotide sequence: TGTGCCAGCAGCTTTCGGGACAGTCCTCTCACTGAAGCTTTCTTT. Amino acids: CASSFRDSPLTEAFF.

This chain connects TRBV2 to TRBJ1-6; D gene ambiguous. This CDR3 has 16 residues. Germline V gene lookup returns CDR1 SNHLY and CDR2 FYNNEI. The V end lost 11 bases, the J end lost 0 bases, and 17 bases lay between the germline ends. The CDR3 loop reads CAAQGRPSSYNSPLHF. The DNA of the CDR3 is TGTGCCGCGCAAGGACGGCCGAGCTCCTATAATTCACCCCTCCACTTT.

This clone is a singleton in its sample. The chain employs TRBV2 and TRBJ2-7; TRBD2 agrees at 7 bases. The CDR3 sequence is 14 residues long. Trimming removed 5 bases from V and 0 bases from J; junction bases left unmatched: 4. Per germline, CDR1 SNHLY and CDR2 FYNNEI. Written as DNA, the CDR3 is TGTGCCAGCAGTTTTGAGCGGGACTCCTACGAGCAGTACTTC. It translates to CASSFERDSYEQYF.

The rearrangement uses TRBV6-2 or TRBV6-3 and TRBJ2-7; TRBD1 aligns across 9 bases. The CDR3 sequence is 14 residues long. Per the germline V gene, CDR1 is MNHEY and CDR2 is SVGEGT. With V trimmed by 5 bases and J by 4 bases, 6 bases remained unmatched. CDR3 sequence: CASSLGTGTYEQYF. CDR3 nucleotides: TGTGCCAGCAGTCTTGGGACAGGGACATACGAGCAGTACTTC.

In its sample, this clone was seen once. CDR3: CAIRSALGGESSYNEQFF. CDR3 coding DNA: TGTGCCATCAGAAGTGCTCTAGGGGGCGAGAGCTCCTACAATGAGCAGTTCTTC. The gene calls are TRBV10-3 and TRBJ2-1, with 7 bases aligning to TRBD1. The V gene end was trimmed by 6 bases and the J gene end by 0 bases; junction bases not matched to a gene: 14. Germline CDR1 is ENHRY and CDR2 is SYGVKD. The CDR3 runs 18 residues.

V and J are TRBV5-1 and TRBJ2-3; tentatively, D is TRBD1 (7 bases). The CDR3 spans 15 residues. Germline V gene sequence: CDR1 SGHRS, CDR2 YFSETQ. The V gene lost 1 base and the J gene lost 3 bases, with 12 bases spanning the gap. The CDR3 loop reads CASSLKQGGTDTQYF. CDR3 sequence (DNA): TGCGCCAGCAGCTTGAAGCAGGGGGGAACAGATACGCAGTATTTT. Variable domain in full (rest from reference TRBV5-1 and TRBJ2-3): KAGVTQTPRYLIKTRGQQVTLSCSPISGHRSVSWYQQTPGQGLQFLFEYFSETQRNKGNFPGRFSGRQFSNSRSEMNVSTLELGDSALYLCASSLKQGGTDTQYFGPGTRLTVL.

This clone has only one observation. The chain uses TRBV30 and TRBJ1-2; D unclear. The CDR3 is made up of 12 amino acids. V dropped 4 bases and J dropped 1 base, with 7 bases sitting between them. Germline V gene sequence: CDR1 GTSNPN, CDR2 SVGIG (reference sequence). In DNA form, the CDR3 reads TGTGCCTGGACTATTAATAACTATGGCTACACCTTC. Protein product: CAWTINNYGYTF.

This chain uses TRBV7-2 with TRBJ2-7; D is tentatively TRBD1 or TRBD2 (6 bases each). The germline V gene has CDR1 SGHTA and CDR2 FQGNSA. This CDR3 has 15 amino acids. V was clipped by 4 bases and J by 0 bases, with 13 bases between them. The CDR3 reads CASSSGAPPSYEQYF. DNA for the CDR3: TGTGCCAGCAGCTCGGGGGCTCCCCCCTCCTACGAGCAGTACTTC.

This chain joins TRBV3-1 (or the pseudogene TRBV3-2) and TRBJ2-5; TRBD1 is a possible D gene (5 bases). This CDR3 has 16 amino acids. Trimming stripped 1 base from V and 5 bases from J, with 17 bases between. In germline, CDR1 is LGHDT, CDR2 YNNKEL (reference sequence). CDR3 in amino acids: CASSQGGRMGLETQYF. CDR3 in DNA: TGTGCCAGCAGCCAAGGGGGCAGGATGGGATTGGAGACCCAGTACTTC.

The V and J genes are TRBV6-1 and TRBJ2-7; perhaps TRBD2 as D (6 bases). CDR1 and CDR2 (germline): MNHNS, SASEGT. This CDR3 region has 14 residues. V lost 0 bases and J 4 bases, leaving 10 bases between the germline ends. CDR3 bases: TGTGCCAGCAGTGAAGCGCCGGGACTGTACGAGCAGTACTTC. Translating it yields CASSEAPGLYEQYF.

The chain links TRBV7-2 to TRBJ2-3; D is unclear. The CDR3 has 12 amino acids. Looked up from germline, CDR1 is SGHTA and CDR2 is FQGNSA. V was pared by 0 bases and J by 13 bases, with 11 bases between. The chain's CDR3 is CASSLALQAEYF. The CDR3 bases are TGTGCCAGCAGCTTAGCTCTTCAGGCGGAGTATTTT.

The chain uses TRBV6-5 and TRBJ1-4; the match to TRBD1 covers 9 bases. The trim removed 8 bases at V and 5 bases at J, leaving 9 bases unmatched. This CDR3 contains 15 residues. Germline V gene lookup returns CDR1 MNHEY and CDR2 SVGAGI. The CDR3 DNA reads TGTGCCAGCCAGAGTATCGGGACAGGGAATGAAAAACTGTTTTTT. It encodes CASQSIGTGNEKLFF.

This rearrangement joins TRBV7-2 to TRBJ2-7; D is undetermined. V lost 1 base and J 2 bases, leaving 3 bases between the germline ends. The CDR3 length is 12 residues. The germline V gene has CDR1 SGHTA and CDR2 FQGNSA. CDR3 nucleotide sequence: TGTGCCAGCAGCTTAGGTACCTACGAGCAGTACTTC. This codes for CASSLGTYEQYF.